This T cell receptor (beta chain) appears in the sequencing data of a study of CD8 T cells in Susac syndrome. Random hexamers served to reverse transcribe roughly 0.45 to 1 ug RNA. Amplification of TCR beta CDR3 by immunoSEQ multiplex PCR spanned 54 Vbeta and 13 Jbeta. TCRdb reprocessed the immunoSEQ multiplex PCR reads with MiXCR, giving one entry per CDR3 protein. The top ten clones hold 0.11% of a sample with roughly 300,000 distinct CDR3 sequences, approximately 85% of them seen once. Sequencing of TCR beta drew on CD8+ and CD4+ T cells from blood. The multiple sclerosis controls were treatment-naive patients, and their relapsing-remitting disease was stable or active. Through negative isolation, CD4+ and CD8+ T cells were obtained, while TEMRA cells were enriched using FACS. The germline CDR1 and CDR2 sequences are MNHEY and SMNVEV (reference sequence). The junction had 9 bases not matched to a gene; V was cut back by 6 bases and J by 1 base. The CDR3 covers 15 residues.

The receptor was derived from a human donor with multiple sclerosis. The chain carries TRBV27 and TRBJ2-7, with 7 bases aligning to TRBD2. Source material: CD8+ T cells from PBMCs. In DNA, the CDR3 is TGTGCCAGCAGCCGAAGGGACTACAAATCCTACGAGCAGTACTTC. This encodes CASSRRDYKSYEQYF.